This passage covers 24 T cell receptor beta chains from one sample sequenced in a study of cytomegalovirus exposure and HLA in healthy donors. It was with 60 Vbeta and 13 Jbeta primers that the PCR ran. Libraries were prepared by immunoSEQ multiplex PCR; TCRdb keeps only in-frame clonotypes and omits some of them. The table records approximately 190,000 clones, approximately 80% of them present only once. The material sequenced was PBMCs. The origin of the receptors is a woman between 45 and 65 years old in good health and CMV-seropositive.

CDR3 protein: CASSPLPGVTNEKLFF. Written as DNA, the CDR3 is TGTGCCAGTAGCCCCCTCCCAGGGGTAACTAATGAAAAACTGTTTTTT. V and J are TRBV19 and TRBJ1-4; tentatively, D is TRBD1 (6 bases). The CDR3 contains 16 residues. Germline V gene lookup returns CDR1 LNHDA and CDR2 SQIVND (reference sequence). Trimming removed 6 bases from V and 1 base from J, with 15 bases in between.

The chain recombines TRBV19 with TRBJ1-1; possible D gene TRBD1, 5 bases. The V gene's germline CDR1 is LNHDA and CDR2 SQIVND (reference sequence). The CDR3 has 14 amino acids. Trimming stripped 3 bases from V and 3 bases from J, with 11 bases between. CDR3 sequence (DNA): TGTGCCAGTAGTATTGGCAGGGTCCACACTGAAGCTTTCTTT. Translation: CASSIGRVHTEAFF. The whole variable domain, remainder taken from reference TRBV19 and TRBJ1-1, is DGGITQSPKYLFRKEGQNVTLSCEQNLNHDAMYWYRQDPGQGLRLIYYSQIVNDFQKGDIAEGYSVSREKKESFPLTVTSAQKNPTAFYLCASSIGRVHTEAFFGQGTRLTVV.

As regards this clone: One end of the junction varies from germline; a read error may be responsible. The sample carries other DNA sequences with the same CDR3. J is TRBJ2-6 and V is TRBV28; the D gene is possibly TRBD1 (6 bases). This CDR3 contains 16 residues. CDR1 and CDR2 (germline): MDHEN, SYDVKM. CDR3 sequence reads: CASTRGRLSGANVLTF. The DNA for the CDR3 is TGTGCCAGCACCAGGGGACGCCTCTCTGGGGCCAACGTCCTAACTTTC.

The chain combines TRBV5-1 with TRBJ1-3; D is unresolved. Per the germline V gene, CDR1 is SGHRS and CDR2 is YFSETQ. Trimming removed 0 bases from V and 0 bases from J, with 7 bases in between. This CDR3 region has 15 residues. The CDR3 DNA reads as TGCGCCAGCAGCTTGGGGGCCGTCTCTGGAAACACCATATATTTT. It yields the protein CASSLGAVSGNTIYF.

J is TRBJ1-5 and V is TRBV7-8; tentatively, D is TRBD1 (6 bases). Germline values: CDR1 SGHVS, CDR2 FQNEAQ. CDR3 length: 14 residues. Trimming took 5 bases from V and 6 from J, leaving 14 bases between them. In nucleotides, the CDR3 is TGTGCCAGCAGCGACCGGGACACCCTTCAGCCCCAGCATTTT. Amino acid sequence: CASSDRDTLQPQHF.

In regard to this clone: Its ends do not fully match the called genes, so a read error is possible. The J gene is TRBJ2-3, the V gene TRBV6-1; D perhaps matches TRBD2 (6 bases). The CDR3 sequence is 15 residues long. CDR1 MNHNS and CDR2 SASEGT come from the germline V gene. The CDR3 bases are TGTGCCAGCAGTGAACGGATCGCTAGCGCAGATACGCAGTCTTTT. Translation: CASSERIASADTQSF.

CDR3 bases: TGTGCCACCAGCAGATACAGGGAATTATACGAGCAGTACTTC. It is translated as CATSRYRELYEQYF. The rearrangement joins TRBV15 to TRBJ2-7, with D maybe TRBD1 (6 bases). Germline assignment: CDR1 LNHNV and CDR2 YYDKDF (reference sequence). V was cut by 2 bases and J by 4 bases, with 12 bases left in between. The CDR3 extends over 14 amino acids. Combining the CDR3 with reference TRBV15 and TRBJ2-7 gives the whole variable domain DAMVIQNPRYQVTQFGKPVTLSCSQTLNHNVMYWYQQKSSQAPKLLFHYYDKDFNNEADTPDNFQSRRPNTSFCFLDIRSPGLGDTAMYLCATSRYRELYEQYFGPGTRLTVT.

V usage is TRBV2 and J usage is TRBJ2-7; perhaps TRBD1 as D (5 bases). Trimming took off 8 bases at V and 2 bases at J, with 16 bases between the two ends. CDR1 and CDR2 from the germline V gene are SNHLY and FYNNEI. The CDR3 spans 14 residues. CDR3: CASSLQGPPYEQYF. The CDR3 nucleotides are TGTGCCAGCTCATTGCAGGGTCCACCCTACGAGCAGTACTTC.

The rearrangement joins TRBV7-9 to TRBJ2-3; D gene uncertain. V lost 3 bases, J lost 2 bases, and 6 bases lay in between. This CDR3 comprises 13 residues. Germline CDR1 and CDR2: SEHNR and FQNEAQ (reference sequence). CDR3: CASSFEATDTQYF. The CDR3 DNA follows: TGTGCCAGCAGCTTTGAGGCCACAGATACGCAGTATTTT.

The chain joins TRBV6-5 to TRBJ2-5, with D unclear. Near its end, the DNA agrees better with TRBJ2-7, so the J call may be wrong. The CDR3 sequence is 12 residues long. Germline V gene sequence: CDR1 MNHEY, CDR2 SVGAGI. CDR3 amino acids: CASSPPSYEQYF. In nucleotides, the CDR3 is TGTGCCAGCAGTCCCCCCTCCTACGAGCAGTACTTC.

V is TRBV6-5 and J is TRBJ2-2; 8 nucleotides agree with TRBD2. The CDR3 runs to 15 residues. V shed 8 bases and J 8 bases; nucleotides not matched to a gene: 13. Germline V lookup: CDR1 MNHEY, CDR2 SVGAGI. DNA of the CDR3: TGTGCCAGCGCTGGTAGCGGGGTGTCAACGGGGGAGCTGTTTTTT. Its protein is CASAGSGVSTGELFF.

The CDR3 region is CASSFYAGTGEYEQYF. CDR3 coding DNA: TGCGCCAGCAGCTTTTACGCCGGGACAGGGGAATACGAGCAGTACTTC. The chain couples TRBV5-1 to TRBJ2-7; 10 bases are a match to TRBD1. Germline V gene data show CDR1 as SGHRS and CDR2 as YFSETQ. Unmatched junction bases numbered 9, after V lost 2 bases and J lost 4 bases. The CDR3 has 16 residues. Looking up the rest from reference TRBV5-1 and TRBJ2-7 gives the full variable domain: KAGVTQTPRYLIKTRGQQVTLSCSPISGHRSVSWYQQTPGQGLQFLFEYFSETQRNKGNFPGRFSGRQFSNSRSEMNVSTLELGDSALYLCASSFYAGTGEYEQYFGPGTRLTVT.

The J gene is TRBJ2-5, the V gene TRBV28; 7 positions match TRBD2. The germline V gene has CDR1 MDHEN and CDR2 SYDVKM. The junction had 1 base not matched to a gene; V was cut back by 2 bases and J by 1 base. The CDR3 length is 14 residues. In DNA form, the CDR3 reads TGTGCCAGCAGTTTAAGCGGGGCCCAAGAGACCCAGTACTTC. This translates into CASSLSGAQETQYF.

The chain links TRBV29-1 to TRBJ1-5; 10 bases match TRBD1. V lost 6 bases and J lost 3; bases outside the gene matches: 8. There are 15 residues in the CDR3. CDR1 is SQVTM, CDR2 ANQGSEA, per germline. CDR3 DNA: TGCAGCGTGTCCCTCGGGACAGGGGACAATCAGCCCCAGCATTTT. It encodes CSVSLGTGDNQPQHF. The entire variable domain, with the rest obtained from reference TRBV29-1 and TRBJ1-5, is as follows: SAVISQKPSRDICQRGTSLTIQCQVDSQVTMMFWYRQQPGQSLTLIATANQGSEATYESGFVIDKFPISRPNLTFSTLTVSNMSPEDSSIYLCSVSLGTGDNQPQHFGDGTRLSIL.

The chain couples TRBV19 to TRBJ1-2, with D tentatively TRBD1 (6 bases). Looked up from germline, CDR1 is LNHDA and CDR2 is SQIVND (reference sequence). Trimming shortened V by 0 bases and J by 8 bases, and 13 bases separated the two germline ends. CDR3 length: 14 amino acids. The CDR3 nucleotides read TGTGCCAGTAGTATAGATGGGACATCGCCCGGCTACACCTTC. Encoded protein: CASSIDGTSPGYTF.

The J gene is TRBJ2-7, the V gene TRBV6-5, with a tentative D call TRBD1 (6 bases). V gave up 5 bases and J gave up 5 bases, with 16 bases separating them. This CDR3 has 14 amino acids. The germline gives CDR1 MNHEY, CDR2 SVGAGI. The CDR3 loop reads CASSVRDMGDEQYF. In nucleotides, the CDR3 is TGTGCCAGCAGTGTCCGGGACATGGGGGACGAGCAGTACTTC.

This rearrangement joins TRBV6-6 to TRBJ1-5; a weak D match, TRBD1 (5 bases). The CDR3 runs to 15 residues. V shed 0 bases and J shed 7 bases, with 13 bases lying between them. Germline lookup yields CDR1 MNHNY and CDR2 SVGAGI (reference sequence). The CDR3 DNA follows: TGTGCCAGCAGTTACTCCGGGTCAGGGTTGCAGCCCCAGCATTTT. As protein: CASSYSGSGLQPQHF.

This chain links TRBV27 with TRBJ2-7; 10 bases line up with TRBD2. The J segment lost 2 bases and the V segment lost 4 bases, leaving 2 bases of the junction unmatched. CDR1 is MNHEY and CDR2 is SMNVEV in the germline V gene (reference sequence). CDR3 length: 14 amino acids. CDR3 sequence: CASSSSGGPYEQYF. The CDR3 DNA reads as TGTGCCAGCAGTTCTAGCGGGGGCCCCTACGAGCAGTACTTC.

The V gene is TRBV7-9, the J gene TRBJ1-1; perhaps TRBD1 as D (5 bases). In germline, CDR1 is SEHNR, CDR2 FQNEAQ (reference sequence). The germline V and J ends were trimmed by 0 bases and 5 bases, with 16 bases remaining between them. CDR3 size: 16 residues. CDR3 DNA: TGTGCCAGCAGCTTAGCAAGAACCGGGGGTGGTACTGAAGCTTTCTTT. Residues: CASSLARTGGGTEAFF.

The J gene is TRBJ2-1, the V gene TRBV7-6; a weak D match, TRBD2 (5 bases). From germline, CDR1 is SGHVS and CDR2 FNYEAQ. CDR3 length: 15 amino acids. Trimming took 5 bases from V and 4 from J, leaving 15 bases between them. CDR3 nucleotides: TGTGCCAGCAGCAAACCTAGCTTAGGGTACAATGAGCAGTTCTTC. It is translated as CASSKPSLGYNEQFF.

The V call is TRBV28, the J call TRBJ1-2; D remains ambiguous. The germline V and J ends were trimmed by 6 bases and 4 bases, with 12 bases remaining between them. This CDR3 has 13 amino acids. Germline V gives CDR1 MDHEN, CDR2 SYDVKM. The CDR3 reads CASSIYESYGYTF. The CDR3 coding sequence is TGTGCCAGCAGCATTTATGAGAGCTATGGCTACACCTTC.

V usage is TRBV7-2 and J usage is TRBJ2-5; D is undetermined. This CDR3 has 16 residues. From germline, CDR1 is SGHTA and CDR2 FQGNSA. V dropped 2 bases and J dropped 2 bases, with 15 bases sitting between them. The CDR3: CASSLFWRKEQETQYF. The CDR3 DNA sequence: TGTGCCAGCAGCTTATTTTGGCGGAAAGAACAAGAGACCCAGTACTTC.

CDR3 protein: CASSGPQGSNYNSPLHF. CDR3 DNA sequence: TGTGCCAGCAGTGGCCCCCAGGGTTCTAATTATAATTCACCCCTCCACTTT. The V call is TRBV25-1, the J call TRBJ1-6; tentatively, D is TRBD1 (5 bases). Deletions cut 4 bases from V and 4 bases from J, with 17 bases between. Germline loops: CDR1 MGHDK, CDR2 SYGVNS. There are 17 residues in the CDR3. Looking up the rest from reference TRBV25-1 and TRBJ1-6 gives the full variable domain: EADIYQTPRYLVIGTGKKITLECSQTMGHDKMYWYQQDPGMELHLIHYSYGVNSTEKGDLSSESTVSRIRTEHFPLTLESARPSHTSQYLCASSGPQGSNYNSPLHFGNGTRLTVT.

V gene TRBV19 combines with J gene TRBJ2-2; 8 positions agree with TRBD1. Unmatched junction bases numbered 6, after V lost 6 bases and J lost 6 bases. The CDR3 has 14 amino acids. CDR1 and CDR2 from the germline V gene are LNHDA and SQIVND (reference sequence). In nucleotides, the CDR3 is TGTGCCAGTAGCACAGGGGGAATAGCCGGGGAGCTGTTTTTT. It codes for CASSTGGIAGELFF.